This TCR beta chain appears in the sequencing data of a study of radiotherapy plus CTLA-4 blockade in lung cancer (dated by TCRdb to the late 2010s). The study in broad terms: Among enrolled patients, about 17% had an objective response and 30% to 35% reached disease control.

What the research found in general, with its limitations: Early dynamic changes in blood T cell clones, together with increased serum interferon-beta after radiation, were reported as the strongest predictors of response. TCR clones derived from tumors expanded in peripheral blood after treatment with radiotherapy and ipilimumab.

Deletion took 5 bases off V and 5 bases off J, with a span of 15 bases between the germline ends. The CDR1 and CDR2 encoded by the germline V gene are SGHVS and FNYEAQ. The CDR3 contains 14 residues, cysteine and phenylalanine counted. The sequence is cut down to CDR3 DNA, 42 bases in frame from base 1. Libraries were constructed by the immunoSEQ multiplex PCR assay. TCRdb holds this immuneACCESS table with in-frame rearrangements only. Some clones are missing; in checked studies, unresolved V genes explain under half, and the rest has no known cause. The sample table holds about 51,000 clones, of which 65% to 85% were seen once. The leading ten clones occupy 2% to 2.5% of the sample. The study evaluated CTLA-4 blockade (ipilimumab) given together with focal radiation therapy in patients who had chemo-refractory metastatic non-small-cell lung cancer. As for this clone: What antigen it recognizes has not been identified. Base-call qualities are not available, and no considerably larger clone is one nucleotide away.

This sequence was found in a human donor with non-small cell lung cancer whose response to radiotherapy plus ipilimumab could not be evaluated. The chain employs TRBV7-6 and TRBJ2-5; no D segment can be confidently identified. The sequencing here drew on peripheral blood, taken from a patient treated with radiotherapy plus ipilimumab. This receptor carries the CDR3 CASSITNTLETQYF. The nucleotide sequence reads TGTGCCAGCAGCATCACCAACACCCTGGAGACCCAGTACTTC.